This TCR beta chain derives from a study of blood T cell repertoires in COVID-19. Germline V gene sequence: CDR1 SGHDT, CDR2 YYEEEE. V was clipped by 0 bases and J by 2 bases; unmatched bases: 5. The CDR3 extends over 16 amino acids. Clones were sequenced by immunoSEQ multiplex PCR, and TCRdb holds only the in-frame ones, with some missing. The sample includes a few hundred thousand clones, 87% of them seen just once. Sequencing was performed on peripheral blood. This clonotype was obtained from a woman between 50 and 59 years old with acute or convalescent COVID-19. The rearrangement uses TRBV5-6 and TRBJ2-3; 8 bases map to TRBD2. The CDR3 DNA sequence: TGTGCCAGCAGCTTGGTTGTAGCGGGGTACACAGATACGCAGTATTTT. This sequence encodes CASSLVVAGYTDTQYF.